A single sample is the source of the 31 T cell receptor beta chains below, sequenced in a study of tumor-infiltrating lymphocytes in primary liver carcinoma. Germline DNA was also extracted, and blood RNA derived from unsorted whole blood. Reverse transcription of 500 to 650 ng total RNA with a constant-region primer produced TCR beta cDNA. Three nested multiplex PCR rounds of slightly modified ARM-PCR generated TCR beta libraries. TRBV1-TRBV30 forward primers and a C-beta reverse primer were used in the first two PCR rounds, which each ran for approximately 11 cycles. MiXCR was run by TCRdb on the multiplex PCR reads, yielding one entry per CDR3 protein. This table has approximately 300,000 distinct CDR3 sequences, approximately 65% appearing once. Sequencing was carried out using peripheral blood. All receptors derive from a man in his forties with primary liver carcinoma and hepatitis B virus infection.

As regards this clonotype: A read error may be the cause here, since a much bigger clone is one base away. V gene TRBV6-1 combines with J gene TRBJ2-1; possible D gene TRBD1, 6 bases. Trimming took 6 bases from V and 7 from J, leaving 13 bases between them. The germline V gene encodes CDR1 MNHNS and CDR2 SASEGT. This CDR3 is built from 13 residues. The CDR3 region has the DNA TGTGCCAGCAGCGGGACAAGGGGAAATGAGCAGTTCTTC. As protein: CASSGTRGNEQFF.

This clonotype was seen at least ten times. The rearrangement links TRBV5-1 to TRBJ1-3; 7 nucleotides align to TRBD1. The germline V gene encodes CDR1 SGHRS and CDR2 YFSETQ. V shed 3 bases, J shed 1 base, and the junction held 4 bases outside the gene matches. The CDR3 runs to 15 residues. CDR3 protein: CASSSNRGSGNTIYF. CDR3 DNA sequence: TGCGCCAGCAGCTCAAACAGGGGTTCTGGAAACACCATATATTTT.

This chain connects TRBV30 to TRBJ2-7, with a possible D match to TRBD1 (6 bases). Trimming left V 3 bases short and J 6 bases short, with 15 bases between. This CDR3 is 13 amino acids long. Germline-derived CDR1 and CDR2 are GTSNPN and SVGIG (reference sequence). The CDR3, as DNA: TGTGCCTGGAGACTACAGGGAACGGGCGAGCAGTACTTC. It translates to CAWRLQGTGEQYF.

This clonotype came up a few times. The CDR3 nucleotides read TGCGCCAGCAGCTTCAGCCCTAGCGGAATCGGAGAGACCCAGTACTTC. This encodes CASSFSPSGIGETQYF. This chain links TRBV5-1 with TRBJ2-5; 7 bases map to TRBD2. This CDR3 contains 16 residues. From germline, CDR1 is SGHRS and CDR2 YFSETQ. Losses at the gene ends were 2 bases for V and 4 bases for J; bases not matched to a gene: 11.

Points on this clonotype: This could be a read error, since a much larger clone is one nucleotide away. The chain recombines TRBV12-3 or TRBV12-4 with TRBJ2-1; D not certain. This CDR3 has 12 residues. The CDR3: CVSSRPYNEQFF. The CDR3 coding sequence is TGTGTCAGCAGCCGCCCCTACAATGAGCAGTTCTTC.

The chain recombines TRBV14 with TRBJ1-3; D uncertain. The CDR3 is 14 amino acids. V shed 1 base and J shed 3 bases, with 7 bases lying between them. In germline, CDR1 is SGHDN, CDR2 FVKESK. The CDR3 coding sequence is TGTGCCAGCAGCCAAGCGAGCAATGGAAACACCATATATTTT. Encoded protein: CASSQASNGNTIYF.

The count of this clonotype is one. Mismatch with germline at one junction end may stem from a read error. The V call is TRBV5-1, the J call TRBJ2-1; maybe TRBD2 (5 bases). The germline gives CDR1 SGHRS, CDR2 YFSETQ. The CDR3 loop spans 14 amino acids. Here the CDR3 reads CTSSPRAPYNEQFF. The CDR3 nucleotides are TGCACCAGCAGCCCGAGGGCGCCTTACAATGAGCAGTTCTTC.

In the case of this clonotype: One end of the junction does not line up with germline, which may come from a read error. V is TRBV11-2 and J is TRBJ2-1; D possibly uses TRBD1 or TRBD2 (5 bases each). This CDR3 spans 17 amino acids. Germline V CDR1 and CDR2: SGHAT, FQNNGV. The DNA for the CDR3 is TGTACCAGCACCCTTACCCCCGGGGCCGTACCGAAGCACGAGCAGTTCTTC. It specifies CTSTLTPGAVPKHEQFF.

This clonotype was recorded once. This CDR3 fails to terminate in the conserved phenylalanine or tryptophan, so it likely reflects a read error. The chain has TRBV14 and TRBJ1-6; weak D call: TRBD1 (6 bases). Trimming cost V 6 bases and J 7 bases, with 13 bases left between them. CDR1 is SGHDN, CDR2 FVKESK, per germline. The CDR3 length is 14 residues. The CDR3 is CASSLGQTNSPLHS. CDR3 DNA: TGTGCCAGCAGTCTTGGACAGACAAATTCACCCCTCCACTCT.

This clonotype was observed once. Being one base from a much bigger clone, this may be a read error. CDR3 residues: CASSNSGRIRYEQFF. The CDR3 nucleotides are TGCGCCAGCAGTAATAGCGGGAGAATTAGGTATGAGCAGTTCTTC. V gene TRBV10-1 combines with J gene TRBJ2-1; TRBD2 aligns across 9 bases. The V segment lost 5 bases and the J segment 8 bases; nucleotides outside the gene matches: 10. CDR3 length equals 15 residues. The germline gives CDR1 WNHNN, CDR2 SYGVQD (reference sequence).

There are a few counts of this clonotype. The rearrangement joins TRBV11-1 to TRBJ1-1; possibly TRBD1 for D (5 bases). Trimming removed 0 bases from V and 1 base from J, with 9 bases in between. CDR3 length equals 15 residues. Germline loops: CDR1 SGHAT, CDR2 FQDESV (reference sequence). Here the CDR3 reads CASSLAGAGNTEAFF. The CDR3 DNA is TGTGCCAGCAGCTTAGCAGGGGCTGGGAACACTGAAGCTTTCTTT.

Remarks on this clonotype: At one end the junction does not follow the germline gene, possibly because of a read error. The rearrangement links TRBV10-1 to TRBJ2-1; 9 nucleotides match TRBD1. In germline, CDR1 is WNHNN, CDR2 SYGVQD (reference sequence). This CDR3 contains 15 residues. The CDR3 bases are TGTGCCAGCAGTGAGACGGGACAGGGTCGTTCGGGGCAGTTCTTC. Translated, it gives CASSETGQGRSGQFF.

This clonotype was picked up a small number of times. This rearrangement joins TRBV6-5 to TRBJ2-5, with 10 bases matching TRBD2. The CDR3 spans 18 residues. Germline V lookup: CDR1 MNHEY, CDR2 SVGAGI. The V and J ends lost 2 bases and 5 bases, in that order; junction bases with no gene match: 14. The CDR3 region has the DNA TGTGCCAGCAGTTACCCACCGATAGCGGGAGGCCCCCCCGAGACCCAGTACTTC. Its protein is CASSYPPIAGGPPETQYF.

With respect to this clonotype: This may arise from a read error, as a much more abundant clone is one base away. The CDR3 DNA is TGTGCCAGCAGTGAATTTGTAGATACGCAGTATTTT. Translating it yields CASSEFVDTQYF. The chain links TRBV6-1 to TRBJ2-3; no definite D call. The CDR3 totals 12 residues. Between the trimmed V and J ends, which lost 2 bases and 5 bases, there was a span of 5 bases. CDR1 and CDR2 (germline): MNHNS, SASEGT.

Points on this clonotype: Since a much larger clone is just one base distant, this may be a read error. Written as DNA, the CDR3 is TGTGCCAACAGCCCTTATAACACCGGGGAGCTGTTTTTT. Encoded protein: CANSPYNTGELFF. This chain connects TRBV12-3 or TRBV12-4 to TRBJ2-2; D is uncertain. The CDR3 has 13 residues. V gave up 10 bases and J gave up 2 bases, with 11 bases separating them.

Concerning this clonotype itself: Given a much more abundant clone one base away, this may be a read error. V usage is TRBV6-5 and J usage is TRBJ2-7; D not certain. The CDR3 extends over 15 amino acids. V was cut by 2 bases and J by 0 bases, with 11 bases left in between. Per germline, CDR1 MNHEY and CDR2 SVGAGI. The CDR3: CASSYMSAASYEQYF. The CDR3 DNA sequence: TGTGCCAGCAGTTACATGAGCGCCGCCTCCTACGAGCAGTACTTC.

About this clonotype itself: Mismatch with germline at one junction end may stem from a read error. This chain links TRBV12-3 or TRBV12-4 with TRBJ2-3; 7 nucleotides match TRBD2. The CDR3 is 16 amino acids. The CDR3 DNA reads as TGTGCCAGCAGTTTAAGGATGGCGGGAGCCAGTGATACCCAGTATTTT. It translates to CASSLRMAGASDTQYF.

This clonotype was seen a handful of times. A much larger clone sits a single nucleotide away, making a read error possible. This sequence joins TRBV5-5 and TRBJ1-1; perhaps TRBD1 as D (5 bases). Germline CDR1 is SGHKS and CDR2 is YYEKEE (reference sequence). The CDR3 consists of 16 residues. The CDR3 loop reads CASSFQQGTLATEASF. Here the CDR3 DNA reads TGTGCCAGCAGCTTCCAGCAGGGAACTTTGGCCACTGAAGCTTCCTTT.

The chain links TRBV10-3 to TRBJ1-4, with TRBD1 matching over 8 bases. The J segment lost 6 bases and the V segment lost 7 bases, leaving 10 bases of the junction unmatched. The V gene's germline CDR1 is ENHRY and CDR2 SYGVKD. The CDR3 covers 15 residues. CDR3 region: CAINARQGQDEKLFF. DNA of the CDR3: TGTGCCATCAATGCGAGACAGGGGCAGGATGAAAAACTGTTTTTT.

In this sample, this clonotype turned up many times. The chain combines TRBV6-5 with TRBJ2-7; the D is unclear. The CDR3 has 14 residues. Germline V lookup: CDR1 MNHEY, CDR2 SVGAGI. V gave up 6 bases and J gave up 7 bases, with 19 bases separating them. The CDR3 nucleotides read TGTGCCAGCAGCCAACCCCCGGCTCGTTGGGAGCAGTACTTC. Its translation is CASSQPPARWEQYF.

This clonotype came up many times. The V call is TRBV6-6, the J call TRBJ2-1; 13 nucleotides agree with TRBD2. The CDR3 loop spans 14 amino acids. J gave up 6 bases and V 6 bases, and 2 bases lay outside the gene matches. Germline V lookup: CDR1 MNHNY, CDR2 SVGAGI (reference sequence). The CDR3 loop is CASRGTSGVNEQFF. The CDR3 nucleotides read TGTGCCAGCAGGGGGACTAGCGGGGTCAATGAGCAGTTCTTC.

In the case of this clonotype: The germline gene is not matched at one end of the junction; a read error may be the cause. V usage is TRBV11-1 and J usage is TRBJ2-7; TRBD1 aligns across 9 bases. This CDR3 contains 16 residues. From germline, CDR1 is SGHAT and CDR2 FQDESV (reference sequence). CDR3 bases: TGTGTCAGCAGCAAAACCGGGACAGGGCATTCCTACGAGCAGTATTTC. Protein sequence: CVSSKTGTGHSYEQYF.

This clonotype was seen more than once but under ten times. The chain recombines TRBV6-2 or TRBV6-3 with TRBJ2-5; 8 nucleotides match TRBD1. Germline CDR1 is MNHEY and CDR2 is SVGEGT. The CDR3 totals 12 residues. V trimming: 5 bases; J trimming: 8 bases; junction bases outside the gene matches: 4. CDR3 region: CASSPGTGTQYF. CDR3 sequence (DNA): TGTGCCAGCAGTCCCGGGACAGGAACCCAGTACTTC.

Concerning this clonotype itself: This CDR3 fails to terminate in the conserved phenylalanine or tryptophan, so it likely reflects a read error. The chain employs TRBV7-8 and TRBJ2-1, with TRBD1 identical over 7 bases. Germline values: CDR1 SGHVS, CDR2 FQNEAQ. The trim removed 5 bases at V and 5 bases at J, leaving 9 bases unmatched. The CDR3 sequence is 15 residues long. In DNA form, the CDR3 reads TGTGCCAGCAGCCCCGACAGGGCAAAAAACAATGAGCAGTTCATC. Amino acid sequence: CASSPDRAKNNEQFI.

This clonotype has at least ten counts. The CDR3 sequence is CASSLAGGNTIYF. The CDR3 DNA follows: TGTGCCAGCAGCTTAGCGGGGGGAAACACCATATATTTT. This rearrangement joins TRBV11-2 to TRBJ1-3, with D unclear. The CDR3 is made up of 13 amino acids. Between the trimmed V and J ends, which lost 1 base and 4 bases, there was a span of 5 bases. Germline V CDR1 and CDR2: SGHAT, FQNNGV.

Of note for this clonotype: It may be a read error: a sequence one base away is much more abundant. The chain uses TRBV5-5 and TRBJ2-1; no firm D call. The CDR3 contains 12 residues. CDR1 SGHKS and CDR2 YYEKEE come from the germline V gene (reference sequence). The CDR3 DNA sequence: TGTACCAGCAGCTTCAATCGAGGTGAGCAGTTCTTC. Its protein product is CTSSFNRGEQFF.

About this clonotype itself: This may come from a read error, since a much larger clone is one base off. V is TRBV6-5 and J is TRBJ2-5; tentatively, D is TRBD2 (6 bases). Per the germline V gene, CDR1 is MNHEY and CDR2 is SVGAGI. The CDR3 consists of 15 residues. CDR3 amino acids: CASSYSPGGGEIQYF. The CDR3 DNA is TGTGCCAGCAGTTACTCGCCCGGGGGAGGAGAGATCCAGTACTTC.

Turning to this clonotype: This sequence may be a read error, since a much larger clone differs from it by one base. The chain recombines TRBV29-1 with TRBJ2-3; 7 bases map to TRBD1. The CDR3 length is 14 residues. Germline CDR1 is SQVTM and CDR2 is ANQGSEA. The ends lost 6 bases at V and 4 bases at J; junction bases unmatched: 10. This chain's CDR3 is CSVLPRGSSDTQYF. CDR3 DNA: TGCAGCGTCCTTCCCAGGGGGTCCTCAGATACGCAGTATTTT.

The gene calls are TRBV5-1 and TRBJ2-7; D might be TRBD1 or TRBD2, each matching 5 bases. There are 16 residues in the CDR3. Trimming removed 0 bases from V and 0 bases from J, with 13 bases in between. The germline V gene encodes CDR1 SGHRS and CDR2 YFSETQ. CDR3 sequence reads: CASSLEVGTPSYEQYF. The CDR3 DNA sequence: TGCGCCAGCAGCTTGGAGGTCGGGACCCCCTCCTACGAGCAGTACTTC.

This clonotype was seen just once. This likely comes from a read error, as the CDR3 has no conserved phenylalanine or tryptophan at its end. The chain combines TRBV5-4 with TRBJ2-7; D is unclear. This CDR3 has 15 amino acids. Trimming stripped 3 bases from V and 0 bases from J, with 13 bases between. Per germline, CDR1 SGHNT and CDR2 YYREEE (reference sequence). The CDR3 here is CASSSKDGFSYEQYL. The CDR3 nucleotides are TGTGCCAGCAGCTCCAAAGACGGATTCTCCTACGAGCAGTACCTC.

About this clonotype itself: At one boundary the junction diverges from the germline segment, which might be a read error. This chain joins TRBV10-3 and TRBJ1-5, with D unresolved. The germline V gene encodes CDR1 ENHRY and CDR2 SYGVKD. The CDR3 spans 13 residues. The CDR3 sequence is CAISDGENQPQDF. The CDR3 DNA is TGTGCCATCAGTGACGGGGAGAATCAGCCCCAGGATTTT.